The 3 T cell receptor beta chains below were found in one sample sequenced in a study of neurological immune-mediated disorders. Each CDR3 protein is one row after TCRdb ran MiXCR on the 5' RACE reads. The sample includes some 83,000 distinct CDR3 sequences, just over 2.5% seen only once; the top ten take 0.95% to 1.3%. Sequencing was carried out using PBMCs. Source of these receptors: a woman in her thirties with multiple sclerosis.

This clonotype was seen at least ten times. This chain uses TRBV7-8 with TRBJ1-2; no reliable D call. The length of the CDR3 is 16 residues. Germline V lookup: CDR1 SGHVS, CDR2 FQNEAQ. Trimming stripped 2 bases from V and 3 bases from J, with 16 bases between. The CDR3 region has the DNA TGTGCCAGCAGCTTATTTCGGGAGGGCAATTACTATGGCTACACCTTC. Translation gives CASSLFREGNYYGYTF.

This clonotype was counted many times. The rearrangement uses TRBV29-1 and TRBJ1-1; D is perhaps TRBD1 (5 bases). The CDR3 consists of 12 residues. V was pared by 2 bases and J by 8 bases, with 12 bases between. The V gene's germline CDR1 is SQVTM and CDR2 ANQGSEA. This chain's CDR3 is CSVEYMAGEAFF. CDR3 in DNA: TGCAGCGTTGAATATATGGCAGGGGAAGCTTTCTTT.

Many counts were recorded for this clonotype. The CDR3 loop is CSARDFQVPSYETQYF. CDR3 nucleotide sequence: TGCAGTGCTAGAGACTTCCAGGTCCCCTCCTATGAGACCCAGTACTTC. V and J are TRBV20-1 and TRBJ2-5; no definite D call. From germline, CDR1 is DFQATT and CDR2 SNEGSKA (reference sequence). The length of the CDR3 is 16 residues. The V gene lost 0 bases and the J gene lost 5 bases, with 19 bases spanning the gap.